The 19 T cell receptor beta chains listed next were all sequenced from one sample in a study of blood T cell repertoires in COVID-19 (dated by TCRdb to about 2020). Library creation used the immunoSEQ multiplex PCR assay. TCRdb re-hosts the immuneACCESS table, in-frame sequences only. Its copies lack some clones; in the studies checked, an unresolved V gene accounts for under half of them, and the cause for the rest is not known. This sample has approximately 170,000 clones in its table, and approximately 81% of those were observed once. The top ten clones comprise under 12% of the sample. The sequenced sample was peripheral blood. These TCRs come from an elderly woman with active or convalescent COVID-19.

The rearrangement joins TRBV5-1 to TRBJ2-7; 13 nucleotides align to TRBD2. The CDR3 has 18 amino acids. Germline CDR1 is SGHRS and CDR2 is YFSETQ. Trimming took 7 bases from V and 5 from J; bases not matched to a gene: 18. Here the CDR3 DNA reads TGCGCCAGCGGTTCGACTAGCGGGAGGTACTTTCCGAAGGACGAGCAGTACTTC. It is translated as CASGSTSGRYFPKDEQYF.

The chain combines TRBV4-1 with TRBJ1-4; 9 bases are a match to TRBD1. The length of the CDR3 is 15 residues. Trimming removed 3 bases from V and 7 bases from J; junction bases left unmatched: 6. CDR1 is MGHRA, CDR2 YSYEKL, per germline. The CDR3: CASSQTDRGIEKLFF. The CDR3 DNA reads as TGCGCCAGCAGCCAGACGGACAGGGGCATTGAAAAACTGTTTTTT.

This sequence joins TRBV4-1 and TRBJ1-2; 10 bases are shared with TRBD1. Germline lookup yields CDR1 MGHRA and CDR2 YSYEKL. The CDR3 extends over 14 amino acids. V dropped 4 bases and J dropped 1; count of bases not matched to a gene: 0. The CDR3 nucleotides are TGCGCCAGCAGCCGGGACAGGGGTAACTATGGCTACACCTTC. It translates to CASSRDRGNYGYTF.

This clone was recorded once. The rearrangement uses TRBV7-3 and TRBJ2-1; possibly TRBD2 for D (7 bases). The CDR3 extends over 18 amino acids. The germline gives CDR1 SGHTA, CDR2 FQGTGA. V was shortened by 2 bases and J by 4 bases, with 21 bases between the two germline ends. The CDR3, as DNA: TGTGCCAGCAGCTTAGGGCGGCGGGGGCGGGACCCATACAATGAGCAGTTCTTC. This encodes CASSLGRRGRDPYNEQFF.

This sequence joins TRBV4-1 and TRBJ2-7, with 12 bases that match TRBD2. Losses at the gene ends were 2 bases for V and 7 bases for J; bases not matched to a gene: 9. The germline gives CDR1 MGHRA, CDR2 YSYEKL. This CDR3 contains 16 residues. The CDR3: CASSQLLGLAGFEQYF. CDR3 DNA: TGCGCCAGCAGCCAACTGTTAGGACTAGCGGGATTTGAGCAGTACTTC.

On this clone: At one end, the junction sequence differs from germline, possibly due to a read error. Other DNA sequences from this sample encode an identical CDR3 as well. V is TRBV3-1 (or the pseudogene TRBV3-2) and J is TRBJ1-1; D perhaps matches TRBD1 (6 bases). Germline CDR1 is LGHDT and CDR2 is YNNKEL (reference sequence). The CDR3 extends over 12 amino acids. Here the CDR3 reads CASSQAGTEAFF. The CDR3 bases are TGTGCCAGCAGTCAAGCCGGGACAGAAGCTTTCTTT.

The chain is built from TRBV29-1 and TRBJ1-5; TRBD1 matches at 10 bases. This CDR3 contains 18 residues. From germline, CDR1 is SQVTM and CDR2 ANQGSEA. The J segment lost 4 bases and the V segment lost 6 bases, leaving 18 bases of the junction unmatched. The CDR3 DNA is TGCAGCGTGCTCGACAGGGGGCCCGGATTGGTATCGAATCAGCCCCAGCATTTT. Encoded protein: CSVLDRGPGLVSNQPQHF.

This clone came up a few times. J is TRBJ2-7 and V is TRBV20-1; TRBD2 matches at 14 bases. This CDR3 contains 16 residues. CDR1 and CDR2 (germline): DFQATT, SNEGSKA (reference sequence). Trimming at V came to 3 bases and at J to 4 bases, leaving 8 bases not matched to a gene. The CDR3 coding sequence is TGCAGTGCTAGTGTCCCCGGGACTAGCGGGAGTTACGAGCAGTACTTC. Protein product: CSASVPGTSGSYEQYF.

V is TRBV5-1 and J is TRBJ2-3; the D gene is possibly TRBD2 (7 bases). Per germline, CDR1 SGHRS and CDR2 YFSETQ. V was cut by 6 bases and J by 8 bases, with 10 bases left in between. The CDR3 loop spans 11 amino acids. CDR3: CASTGGVTQYF. The DNA of the CDR3 is TGCGCCAGCACGGGGGGCGTTACGCAGTATTTT.

DNA of the CDR3: TGTGCCAGTAGTATAGCTGCTAGCGGCCACACCGGGGAGCTGTTTTTT. This translates into CASSIAASGHTGELFF. This chain links TRBV19 with TRBJ2-2; TRBD2 agrees at 7 bases. Germline assignment: CDR1 LNHDA and CDR2 SQIVND (reference sequence). The CDR3 extends over 16 amino acids. The V and J ends lost 1 base and 3 bases, in that order; junction bases with no gene match: 5.

V gene TRBV2 combines with J gene TRBJ2-3; 7 bases align to TRBD2. V lost 2 bases to trimming and J lost 0 bases; unmatched junction nucleotides: 2. The length of the CDR3 is 15 residues. CDR1 SNHLY and CDR2 FYNNEI come from the germline V gene. In DNA form, the CDR3 reads TGTGCCAGCAGTGAACTAGCGGTTAGCACAGATACGCAGTATTTT. It specifies CASSELAVSTDTQYF. Looking up the rest from reference TRBV2 and TRBJ2-3 gives the full variable domain: EPEVTQTPSHQVTQMGQEVILRCVPISNHLYFYWYRQILGQKVEFLVSFYNNEISEKSEIFDDQFSVERPDGSNFTLKIRSTKLEDSAMYFCASSELAVSTDTQYFGPGTRLTVL.

The table lists this clone with a few counts. The chain has TRBV5-1 and TRBJ2-7; possibly TRBD2 for D (6 bases). Germline loops: CDR1 SGHRS, CDR2 YFSETQ. Trimming removed 5 bases from V and 6 bases from J, with 21 bases in between. This CDR3 contains 15 residues. The CDR3 DNA reads TGCGCCAGCAGACCCGGTCCAGGGAGGTGGGGCGAGCAGTACTTC. This encodes CASRPGPGRWGEQYF.

The genes are TRBV5-1 and TRBJ1-4; 8 positions match TRBD1. V lost 6 bases and J lost 8; bases outside the gene matches: 9. CDR1 and CDR2 (germline): SGHRS, YFSETQ. The CDR3 consists of 14 residues. CDR3 in DNA: TGCGCCAGCAACCCCGGGACAGGAGGAGAAAAACTGTTTTTT. This encodes CASNPGTGGEKLFF.

This clone was observed a single time. The chain joins TRBV4-1 to TRBJ2-7, with no clear D. Germline V lookup: CDR1 MGHRA, CDR2 YSYEKL. V was cut by 4 bases and J by 3 bases, with 7 bases left in between. The length of the CDR3 is 12 residues. The CDR3 nucleotides are TGCGCCAGCAGCCTCCTAGGCTACGAGCAGTACTTC. Its protein is CASSLLGYEQYF.

The V and J genes are TRBV10-3 and TRBJ2-7; D is ambiguous. Germline-derived CDR1 and CDR2 are ENHRY and SYGVKD. Trimming removed 5 bases from V and 4 bases from J, with 6 bases in between. The CDR3 extends over 11 amino acids. CDR3 in DNA: TGTGCCATCAGTAACTCATACGAGCAGTACTTC. This encodes CAISNSYEQYF.

This chain joins TRBV19 and TRBJ1-2; the D gene is possibly TRBD1 (6 bases). Deletions cut 5 bases from V and 3 bases from J, with 10 bases between. Germline V gene sequence: CDR1 LNHDA, CDR2 SQIVND (reference sequence). This CDR3 is built from 13 residues. Here the CDR3 DNA reads TGTGCCAGTAGTTTGAAGGGGGACTATGGCTACACCTTC. Translating it yields CASSLKGDYGYTF.

The chain employs TRBV5-1 and TRBJ2-1; the match to TRBD2 covers 7 bases. V lost 4 bases and J lost 0; bases outside the gene matches: 4. The CDR3 loop spans 15 amino acids. In germline, CDR1 is SGHRS, CDR2 YFSETQ. CDR3 sequence reads: CASSGPSGSYNEQFF. In DNA form, the CDR3 reads TGCGCCAGCAGCGGTCCTAGCGGCTCCTACAATGAGCAGTTCTTC.

This clone showed up just once. The V gene is TRBV18, the J gene TRBJ2-3; 9 bases match TRBD2. From germline, CDR1 is KGHSH and CDR2 LQKENI. This CDR3 has 17 amino acids. J was trimmed by 0 bases and V by 3 bases; bases with no gene match: 7. The CDR3 reads CASSPILAGVSTDTQYF. CDR3 nucleotides: TGTGCCAGCTCACCGATATTAGCGGGAGTTAGCACAGATACGCAGTATTTT.

The V gene is TRBV28, the J gene TRBJ1-1; D is perhaps TRBD1 (5 bases). The CDR3 is made up of 14 amino acids. Trimming removed 7 bases from V and 0 bases from J, with 12 bases in between. Germline values: CDR1 MDHEN, CDR2 SYDVKM. The CDR3 DNA reads TGTGCCAGCACCCAGGACACTTTGAACACTGAAGCTTTCTTT. Protein sequence: CASTQDTLNTEAFF. Drawing the rest from reference TRBV28 and TRBJ1-1, the complete variable domain is DVKVTQSSRYLVKRTGEKVFLECVQDMDHENMFWYRQDPGLGLRLIYFSYDVKMKEKGDIPEGYSVSREKKERFSLILESASTNQTSMYLCASTQDTLNTEAFFGQGTRLTVV.